This section outlines one T cell receptor (beta chain) sequence together with its context. The protocol was immunoSEQ multiplex PCR, while the TCRdb copy is restricted to in-frame clones and leaves out a portion. The table has roughly 560,000 clones, 75% to 85% seen once. These data are taken from a study of shared T cell receptors in the human thymus. V was shortened by 4 bases and J by 1 base, with 8 bases between the two germline ends. The CDR3 is 13 residues long. Per the germline V gene, CDR1 is SGHTS and CDR2 is YDEGEE. The sample was also reused in another study, on human thymus T cells. That report notes: Corrective cardiac operations yielded the resected thymus tissue.

The chain couples TRBV5-8 to TRBJ1-2; D is undetermined. Source material: thymocytes. The clonotype was recovered from a boy in the first two years of life with a congenital heart defect. CDR3 sequence: CASSPRGNYGYTF. The CDR3 coding sequence is TGTGCCAGCAGCCCGCGCGGTAACTATGGCTACACCTTC. Combining the CDR3 with reference TRBV5-8 and TRBJ1-2 gives the whole variable domain EAGVTQSPTHLIKTRGQQATLRCSPISGHTSVYWYQQALGLGLQFLLWYDEGEERNRGNFPPRFSGRQFPNYSSELNVNALELEDSALYLCASSPRGNYGYTFGSGTRLTVV.